This T cell receptor (beta chain) was captured in a study of beta chain features in type 1 diabetes. Sorting based on CD45RO/CCR7/CD25/CD127/CD95/CD27 separated CD4+ naive, central memory, regulatory and stem cell-like memory cells. Germline V gives CDR1 SNHLY, CDR2 FYNNEI. Deletions cut 8 bases from V and 8 bases from J, with 17 bases between. The CDR3 contains 13 residues. The study's findings and limits: Shorter TCRB CDR3s, moderately but significantly so, marked every one of the four CD4+ subsets in Type 1 diabetes patients. Within patients, naive, central memory and Treg TCRB repertoires seemed more similar than within healthy donors.

This clone was picked up a small number of times. Its antigen is not identified. Reverse transcription of all isolated RNA meant that expressed TCRB transcripts were sequenced. Naive, central memory and regulatory T cell samples came to a mean of roughly 3.9 million reads. Profiling relied on immunoSEQ multiplex PCR, and the TCRdb table lists in-frame clones only, not all of them. Of some 360,000 clones detected, about 18% appear once; the ten largest clones hold approximately 0.043%. Sequencing was carried out using naive CD4+ T cells from blood. V usage is TRBV2 and J usage is TRBJ2-3; D perhaps matches TRBD2 (6 bases). This clonotype was sampled from a young woman in good health. The CDR3 sequence is CASQGLREGTQYF. The CDR3 DNA reads as TGTGCCAGCCAGGGACTTCGAGAGGGTACGCAGTATTTT.